This T cell receptor beta chain originates from a study of CD8 T cells in Susac syndrome (dated by TCRdb to the late 2010s). As for the study more broadly: Among the sequenced Susac syndrome patients, six had clinically active disease and about eight were in clinical remission. Susac syndrome patients were therapy-naive, on corticosteroids (some also receiving IVIg), or on IVIg alone at blood withdrawal. The study used repertoire sequencing to test whether antigen drove CD8+ T cell activation and differentiation in Susac syndrome.

RNA was extracted using the RNeasy kit, and about 0.45 to 1 ug of the RNA was reverse transcribed with random hexamers. The immunoSEQ multiplex PCR assay, which covers 54 Vbeta and 13 Jbeta segments, was used to amplify TCR beta CDR3 regions. PCR amplification bias was corrected using a synthetic template baseline for primer optimization and computational correction. The source study handled its data this way. Reads were annotated to V, D and J genes per IMGT and analyzed with immunoSEQ Analyzer, keeping only productive sequences. To calculate clonality, Shannon entropy was normalized by log2 of the number of productive unique sequences and then subtracted from one. For each patient and control, public and private clones were evaluated among the 100 most prevalent clones. Clones were defined as Susac-specific when absent from the healthy and MS cohorts, from fewer than 1,300 published viral clones and from other ImmuneACCESS disease sequences. TCRdb reprocessing: public reads trimmed at Q25 with fastp, clones called with MiXCR, in-frame beta chains kept. Here each entry gathers all rows of one CDR3 protein and keeps the most common genes and DNA. In this record, the V and J calls reflect TCRdb's handling and not the investigators' own analysis. The sample contains 200,000 or so distinct CDR3 sequences, 90% to 97% of them found a single time. The ten largest clones take up approximately 0.1% of the sample.

Comments on this clonotype: Its antigen is unknown. Per-base quality was not reported, and no clone a single base away is much larger than it.

High-throughput TCR beta sequencing profiled peripheral blood CD8+ and CD4+ T cells from healthy donors, Susac syndrome patients and multiple sclerosis patients. Susac syndrome patients met recently defined diagnostic criteria for definite or probable disease. Bulk CD8+ and CD4+ T cells were purified by magnetic negative isolation, whereas CD8+ TEMRA cells were enriched by FACS. Blood was drawn into EDTA tubes, processed within 24 hours, and PBMCs were isolated by density gradient centrifugation. PBMCs intended for TCR sequencing were frozen in liquid nitrogen and were later thawed in a 37 degrees C water bath. The sorted or isolated CD4+, CD8+ and CD8+ TEMRA cells had a purity of 90% or higher. The full study reports these points: No clonal expansion was detected in the CD4+ T cell repertoire of Susac syndrome patients. The number of individuals in the TCR sequencing and HLA analysis was recognized as being relatively small.

V drops 10 bases and J drops 1 base, leaving 13 bases in between. The CDR3, cysteine through phenylalanine, is 13 amino acids long. The read is trimmed to its CDR3 DNA, 39 bases read in frame from base 1. Per the germline V gene, ENHRY is the CDR1 and SYGVKD is the CDR2. The sample was CD4+ T cells from PBMCs. The clonotype comes from a human donor with Susac syndrome. This chain joins TRBV10-3 to TRBJ1-1; the D gene cannot be named for sure. The CDR3 is CATLGRTNTEAFF. The DNA sequence reads TGTGCCACCTTGGGTCGGACGAACACTGAAGCTTTCTTT.